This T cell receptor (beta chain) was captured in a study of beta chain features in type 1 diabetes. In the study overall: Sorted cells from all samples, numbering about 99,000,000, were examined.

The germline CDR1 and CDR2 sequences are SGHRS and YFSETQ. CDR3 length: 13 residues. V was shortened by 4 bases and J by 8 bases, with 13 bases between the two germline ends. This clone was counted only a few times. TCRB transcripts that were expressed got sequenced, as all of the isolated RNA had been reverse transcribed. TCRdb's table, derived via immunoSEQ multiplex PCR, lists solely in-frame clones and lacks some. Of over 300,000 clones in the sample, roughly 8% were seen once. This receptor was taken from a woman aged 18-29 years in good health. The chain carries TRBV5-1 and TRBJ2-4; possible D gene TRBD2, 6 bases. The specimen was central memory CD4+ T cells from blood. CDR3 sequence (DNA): TGCGCCAGCAGCCTAGGAGGCGGGGACATTCAGTACTTC. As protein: CASSLGGGDIQYF.